Below are 2 T cell receptor beta chains sequenced from a single sample in a study of beta chain features in type 1 diabetes (dated by TCRdb to about 2018). The study at large found these results: Type 1 diabetes patients showed a moderate but significant shortening of TCRB CDR3 length in all four CD4+ subsets.

Their recognized antigens are unknown. Libraries were built with the immunoSEQ multiplex PCR assay. The entire isolated RNA was reverse transcribed using the High Capacity cDNA Reverse Transcription Kit, and thus expressed TCRB transcripts were sequenced. In its TCRdb copy, this immuneACCESS table keeps in-frame sequences only and misses some clones. Where compared with another copy, unresolved V genes explain less than half of these, and the others have no known cause. Present in this sample are 250,000 to 300,000 clones, more than 13% of which were seen just once. The biggest ten clones account for roughly 0.018% of the sample. The specimen sequenced was naive CD4+ T cells from blood. What the cell subset or site label conveys for this sample: true naive CD4+ T cells. All receptors come from a man aged 25-45 years with type 1 diabetes.

This clone was seen a handful of times. The chain combines TRBV5-1 with TRBJ1-1; 7 nucleotides align to TRBD1. Germline assignment: CDR1 SGHRS and CDR2 YFSETQ. V lost 0 bases to trimming and J lost 7 bases; unmatched junction nucleotides: 3. The CDR3 contains 13 residues. CDR3 coding DNA: TGCGCCAGCAGCTTGGTAGGGGGCGGTGAAGCTTTCTTT. Protein sequence: CASSLVGGGEAFF.

This clone appeared a few times. The chain uses TRBV28 and TRBJ2-7, with D possibly TRBD2 on 5 matching bases. Germline CDR1 and CDR2: MDHEN and SYDVKM. CDR3 size: 14 residues. V lost 7 bases to trimming and J lost 3 bases, with 16 bases between them. The CDR3 DNA is TGTGCCAGCACTCCACAGCGGACGGTCTACGAGCAGTACTTC. Encoded protein: CASTPQRTVYEQYF.